Listed here are 13 T cell receptor beta chains from one sample, sequenced in a study of T cells after yellow fever vaccination. In TCRdb, the 5' RACE reads were re-called with MiXCR into one record per CDR3 protein. Among around 500,000 distinct CDR3 sequences listed, 21% were seen once. The sequences come from PBMCs, collected 21 days after the first yellow fever vaccination. These receptors originate from a man aged 18 to 30 who received the YFV17D yellow fever vaccine.

This clonotype turned up a few times. V and J are TRBV7-9 and TRBJ1-2; D gene unclear. V lost 6 bases and J 8 bases, leaving 13 bases between the germline ends. CDR1 and CDR2 (germline): SEHNR, FQNEAQ (reference sequence). The CDR3 covers 12 residues. The CDR3 loop reads CASSTRAEGYTF. The CDR3 coding sequence is TGTGCCAGCAGTACTAGGGCGGAAGGCTACACCTTC. The variable domain in full, completed from reference TRBV7-9 and TRBJ1-2, reads DTGVSQNPRHKITKRGQNVTFRCDPISEHNRLYWYRQTLGQGPEFLTYFQNEAQLEKSRLLSDRFSAERPKGSFSTLEIQRTEQGDSAMYLCASSTRAEGYTFGSGTRLTVV.

This clonotype was seen more than once but under ten times. This chain joins TRBV12-3 or TRBV12-4 and TRBJ2-1, with D tentatively TRBD1 (6 bases). The CDR3 runs to 15 residues. The germline V and J ends were trimmed by 8 bases and 5 bases, with 19 bases remaining between them. CDR3 nucleotide sequence: TGTGCCAGCTCCAGGGGTGGGACCCGTAACAATGAGCAGTTCTTC. Translated, it gives CASSRGGTRNNEQFF.

This clonotype was picked up a small number of times. This chain connects TRBV7-9 to TRBJ2-5, with 8 bases identical to TRBD1. The CDR3 length is 16 residues. Germline values: CDR1 SEHNR, CDR2 FQNEAQ (reference sequence). After removal of 2 bases from V and 4 bases from J, the junction contained 9 bases not matched to a gene. CDR3 amino acids: CASSLRQGAVGETQYF. The CDR3 nucleotides read TGTGCCAGCAGCTTACGGCAGGGGGCGGTCGGAGAGACCCAGTACTTC.

This clonotype was seen a handful of times. The rearrangement uses TRBV11-2 and TRBJ2-3, with D possibly being TRBD2 (6 bases). The CDR3 is made up of 13 amino acids. Trimming stripped 7 bases from V and 3 bases from J, with 11 bases between. Germline CDR1 reads SGHAT; CDR2 reads FQNNGV. The CDR3 coding sequence is TGTGCCAGCAACGCCGCGGGAACAGATACGCAGTATTTT. Its translation: CASNAAGTDTQYF.

This clonotype was observed a few times. The chain uses TRBV2 and TRBJ1-1; TRBD1 matches at 7 bases. CDR3 length: 13 residues. With V trimmed by 4 bases and J by 3 bases, 2 bases remained unmatched. The germline CDR1 and CDR2 sequences are SNHLY and FYNNEI. This CDR3 reads CASSGQGDTEAFF. CDR3 DNA sequence: TGTGCCAGCAGTGGACAGGGAGACACTGAAGCTTTCTTT.

This chain uses TRBV7-8 with TRBJ2-2, with D tentatively TRBD2 (6 bases). CDR3 length equals 15 residues. V dropped 4 bases and J dropped 1 base, with 10 bases sitting between them. Germline values: CDR1 SGHVS, CDR2 FQNEAQ. CDR3 loop: CASSWGGQNTGELFF. For the CDR3, the DNA is TGTGCCAGCAGCTGGGGAGGACAGAACACCGGGGAGCTGTTTTTT.

In its sample, this clonotype was seen a few times. The chain combines TRBV5-4 with TRBJ1-2; tentatively, D is TRBD1 (5 bases). CDR3 length: 14 amino acids. Germline CDR1 reads SGHNT; CDR2 reads YYREEE (reference sequence). The V end was cut by 4 bases, the J end by 2 bases, with 12 bases between. CDR3 sequence (DNA): TGTGCCAGCAGCCCGGACGGGGACAACTATGGCTACACCTTC. It encodes CASSPDGDNYGYTF.

The V and J genes are TRBV5-6 and TRBJ2-3, with a possible D match to TRBD1 (5 bases). Germline CDR1 is SGHDT and CDR2 is YYEEEE. V lost 6 bases to trimming and J lost 2 bases, with 19 bases between them. This CDR3 contains 16 residues. The CDR3: CASNLMVGVPTDTQYF. The CDR3 nucleotides are TGTGCCAGCAACCTGATGGTAGGGGTACCCACAGATACGCAGTATTTT.

The rearrangement joins TRBV20-1 to TRBJ1-5, with D tentatively TRBD1 (5 bases). Trimming cost V 7 bases and J 1 base, with 11 bases left between them. CDR1 DFQATT and CDR2 SNEGSKA come from the germline V gene (reference sequence). The CDR3 loop spans 13 amino acids. This chain's CDR3 is CSVKKGSNQPQHF. The CDR3 nucleotides read TGCAGTGTCAAGAAGGGGAGCAATCAGCCCCAGCATTTT.

This clonotype is a singleton in its sample. This chain connects TRBV5-6 to TRBJ2-3; D is unclear. Trimming cost V 4 bases and J 2 bases, with 20 bases left between them. Per the germline V gene, CDR1 is SGHDT and CDR2 is YYEEEE. CDR3 length equals 17 residues. This chain's CDR3 is CASSLGYAPPYTDTQYF. Written as DNA, the CDR3 is TGTGCCAGCAGCCTTGGATATGCGCCTCCCTACACAGATACGCAGTATTTT. The variable domain in full, completed from reference TRBV5-6 and TRBJ2-3, reads DAGVTQSPTHLIKTRGQQVTLRCSPKSGHDTVSWYQQALGQGPQFIFQYYEEEERQRGNFPDRFSGHQFPNYSSELNVNALLLGDSALYLCASSLGYAPPYTDTQYFGPGTRLTVL.

This chain connects TRBV10-3 to TRBJ1-6; TRBD1 agrees at 10 bases. CDR3 size: 19 residues. With V trimmed by 3 bases and J by 8 bases, 16 bases remained unmatched. The germline gives CDR1 ENHRY, CDR2 SYGVKD. CDR3 nucleotides: TGTGCCATCAGTGATGAAGGACAGGGGGTCCCAATTAGGTATTCACCCCTCCACTTT. This gives the protein CAISDEGQGVPIRYSPLHF.

The chain combines TRBV4-3 with TRBJ2-3; D is perhaps TRBD2 (6 bases). V was pared by 3 bases and J by 4 bases, with 14 bases between. Germline loops: CDR1 LGHNA, CDR2 YSLEER. CDR3 length: 15 amino acids. The CDR3 sequence: CASSHGGLGADTQYF. The CDR3 bases are TGCGCCAGCAGCCATGGGGGACTGGGCGCAGATACGCAGTATTTT.

This clonotype was seen ten or more times. In DNA form, the CDR3 reads TGCAGTGCCTGGATATCAGATACGCAGTATTTT. This sequence encodes CSAWISDTQYF. V gene TRBV20-1 combines with J gene TRBJ2-3; D gene ambiguous. Germline V gives CDR1 DFQATT, CDR2 SNEGSKA (reference sequence). This CDR3 region has 11 residues. V was shortened by 6 bases and J by 4 bases, with 8 bases between the two germline ends.